These 29 T cell receptor beta chains originate from one sample sequenced in a study of CD8 T cells in Susac syndrome. RNA was extracted with the RNeasy kit, and a quantity of about 0.45 to 1 ug was reverse transcribed using random hexamers. TCRdb analysed the immunoSEQ multiplex PCR reads with MiXCR anew, one entry per CDR3 protein. The sample gives roughly 140,000 distinct CDR3 sequences, 90% to 95% of which show up once; 0.2% to 0.25% is in the top ten. Source material: CD8+ T cells from PBMCs. Receptor source: a human donor with multiple sclerosis.

This chain uses TRBV6-4 with TRBJ2-1; 7 nucleotides align to TRBD2. Germline V lookup: CDR1 MRHNA, CDR2 SNTAGT. Trimming removed 1 base from V and 0 bases from J; junction bases left unmatched: 0. The CDR3 consists of 15 residues. DNA of the CDR3: TGTGCCAGCAGTGACTTAGCGGGCTCCTACAATGAGCAGTTCTTC. Translation: CASSDLAGSYNEQFF.

The chain combines TRBV20-1 with TRBJ2-7; no definite D call. The CDR3 contains 14 residues. The V end was cut by 0 bases, the J end by 2 bases, with 11 bases between. Germline values: CDR1 DFQATT, CDR2 SNEGSKA (reference sequence). CDR3 residues: CSARDHQKTYEQYF. The CDR3 DNA reads TGCAGTGCTAGAGATCATCAGAAAACCTACGAGCAGTACTTC.

The chain has TRBV28 and TRBJ1-5; 9 nucleotides align to TRBD1. Germline CDR1 and CDR2: MDHEN and SYDVKM. The CDR3 consists of 13 residues. In nucleotides, the CDR3 is TGTGCAGCAGTGGGGACAGGGAATCAGCCCCAGCATTTT. Its protein product is CAAVGTGNQPQHF.

This chain joins TRBV11-1 and TRBJ1-1; D uncertain. With 4 bases removed from V and 1 base from J, the gap between germline ends came to 7 bases. The germline V gene encodes CDR1 SGHAT and CDR2 FQDESV (reference sequence). The CDR3 loop spans 13 amino acids. The CDR3 sequence is CASSSTPNTEAFF. DNA for the CDR3: TGTGCCAGCAGCTCGACTCCGAACACTGAAGCTTTCTTT.

This sequence joins TRBV7-9 and TRBJ2-7; D may be TRBD1 (6 bases). Deletions cut 5 bases from V and 0 bases from J, with 20 bases between. CDR3 length: 17 residues. CDR1 is SEHNR, CDR2 FQNEAQ, per germline (reference sequence). DNA of the CDR3: TGTGCCAGCAGCGTCCCCACGCAGGGGCTTTCCTCCTACGAGCAGTACTTC. Translation: CASSVPTQGLSSYEQYF.

The V gene is TRBV27, the J gene TRBJ1-2; TRBD1 might be the D (6 bases). The CDR3 extends over 13 amino acids. Looked up from germline, CDR1 is MNHEY and CDR2 is SMNVEV (reference sequence). V dropped 5 bases and J dropped 6 bases, with 13 bases sitting between them. DNA for the CDR3: TGTGCCAGCAGTCGGGGGGGGCTCGATGGCTACACCTTC. It codes for CASSRGGLDGYTF.

V gene TRBV2 combines with J gene TRBJ1-5, with D unresolved. The germline V and J ends were trimmed by 2 bases and 0 bases, with 5 bases remaining between them. Germline V gene lookup returns CDR1 SNHLY and CDR2 FYNNEI. This CDR3 contains 14 residues. CDR3 bases: TGTGCCAGCAGTGAATCCCGTAGCAATCAGCCCCAGCATTTT. It translates to CASSESRSNQPQHF.

The V gene is TRBV7-6, the J gene TRBJ2-7; tentative D call: TRBD1 (6 bases). The CDR3 loop spans 15 amino acids. Germline V gene sequence: CDR1 SGHVS, CDR2 FNYEAQ. The V end was cut by 1 base, the J end by 5 bases, with 15 bases between. CDR3 coding DNA: TGTGCCAGCAGCTTAGAGGGTAGTAAGGGGGACGAGCAGTACTTC. This encodes CASSLEGSKGDEQYF.

The chain is built from TRBV5-4 and TRBJ1-1; the D gene is possibly TRBD1 (5 bases). Germline loops: CDR1 SGHNT, CDR2 YYREEE (reference sequence). V gave up 3 bases and J gave up 7 bases, with 22 bases separating them. CDR3 size: 16 residues. The CDR3 nucleotides are TGTGCCAGCAGCTGGAGGGGTGGTAGGGCCGCGGATGAAGCTTTCTTT. This translates into CASSWRGGRAADEAFF.

V and J are TRBV2 and TRBJ2-7; 7 bases are a match to TRBD1. Germline lookup yields CDR1 SNHLY and CDR2 FYNNEI. CDR3 size: 10 residues. The J segment lost 13 bases and the V segment lost 4 bases, leaving 4 bases of the junction unmatched. This CDR3 reads CASSGRDSYF. The CDR3 DNA is TGTGCCAGCAGTGGCCGGGACAGCTACTTC.

CDR3 amino acids: CASSMPGTGGYEQYF. The CDR3 region has the DNA TGTGCCAGTAGTATGCCCGGGACAGGGGGGTACGAGCAGTACTTC. The chain has TRBV19 and TRBJ2-7; TRBD1 aligns across 11 bases. In germline, CDR1 is LNHDA, CDR2 SQIVND (reference sequence). The J segment lost 4 bases and the V segment lost 3 bases, leaving 5 bases of the junction unmatched. The CDR3 covers 15 residues.

A word on this clonotype: Its ends do not fully match the called genes, so a read error is possible. The chain uses TRBV9 and TRBJ1-1; D gene unclear. Germline V gives CDR1 SGDLS, CDR2 YYNGEE. CDR3 length: 13 amino acids. For the CDR3, the DNA is TGTGCCAGCAACCCCTTTGGGAACGCTGAAGCTTTCTTT. Amino acid sequence: CASNPFGNAEAFF.

The V gene is TRBV27, the J gene TRBJ2-2; 9 positions match TRBD1. Germline CDR1 reads MNHEY; CDR2 reads SMNVEV (reference sequence). The V and J ends lost 6 bases and 3 bases, in that order; junction bases with no gene match: 5. The CDR3 is made up of 15 amino acids. CDR3 nucleotide sequence: TGTGCCAGCAGGGTGGGACAGGGTGACACCGGGGAGCTGTTTTTT. This codes for CASRVGQGDTGELFF.

This chain uses TRBV24-1 with TRBJ2-1, with TRBD2 identical over 7 bases. Germline V gene lookup returns CDR1 KGHDR and CDR2 SFDVKD. This CDR3 comprises 15 residues. V dropped 2 bases and J dropped 0; count of bases not matched to a gene: 0. CDR3 coding DNA: TGTGCCACCAGTGATTCGGGGGGCTCCTACAATGAGCAGTTCTTC. Encoded protein: CATSDSGGSYNEQFF.

The CDR3: CASSFSGGQNIQYF. The CDR3 DNA is TGCGCCAGCAGCTTTAGCGGCGGCCAAAACATTCAGTACTTC. The V gene is TRBV5-1, the J gene TRBJ2-4; perhaps TRBD2 as D (6 bases). CDR3 length: 14 residues. Germline loops: CDR1 SGHRS, CDR2 YFSETQ. V was pared by 2 bases and J by 5 bases, with 11 bases between.

This rearrangement joins TRBV20-1 to TRBJ1-5, with D unresolved. Per germline, CDR1 DFQATT and CDR2 SNEGSKA (reference sequence). The V end was cut by 1 base, the J end by 6 bases, with 10 bases between. CDR3 length: 13 residues. The CDR3, as DNA: TGCAGTGCTAGAGCGCGGGATGGTCAGCCCCAGCATTTT. Translated: CSARARDGQPQHF.

This chain joins TRBV4-3 and TRBJ2-2, with D perhaps given as TRBD1 or TRBD2 (5 bases each). V dropped 1 base and J dropped 9 bases, with 9 bases sitting between them. Per the germline V gene, CDR1 is LGHNA and CDR2 is YSLEER. The CDR3 is 13 amino acids. CDR3 DNA sequence: TGCGCCAGCAGCCAAGTCGGGGACCGGGAGCTGTTTTTT. This codes for CASSQVGDRELFF.

This clonotype was detected only once. This rearrangement joins TRBV2 to TRBJ2-2, with D tentatively TRBD1 or TRBD2 (6 bases each). Trimming left V 6 bases short and J 3 bases short, with 17 bases between. Germline V gene data show CDR1 as SNHLY and CDR2 as FYNNEI. This CDR3 region has 16 residues. The CDR3 nucleotides are TGTGCCAGCAGCGATGAACGGGGGCCCTACACCGGGGAGCTGTTTTTT. Translating gives CASSDERGPYTGELFF.

V usage is TRBV7-9 and J usage is TRBJ1-1; D gene unclear. V was trimmed by 5 bases and J by 3 bases, leaving 7 bases between them. There are 12 residues in the CDR3. From germline, CDR1 is SEHNR and CDR2 FQNEAQ (reference sequence). CDR3 sequence: CASSPIDTEAFF. In DNA form, the CDR3 reads TGTGCCAGCAGCCCGATTGACACTGAAGCTTTCTTT.

The chain links TRBV30 to TRBJ1-1, with a tentative D call TRBD1 (5 bases). CDR1 is GTSNPN and CDR2 is SVGIG in the germline V gene (reference sequence). V was clipped by 8 bases and J by 3 bases, with 16 bases between them. This CDR3 has 13 amino acids. In nucleotides, the CDR3 is TGTGCCCTCACTGAGGGGCTGCACACTGAAGCTTTCTTT. Translating gives CALTEGLHTEAFF.

The V and J genes are TRBV30 and TRBJ1-1; TRBD1 matches at 7 bases. The CDR3 totals 15 residues. CDR1 is GTSNPN, CDR2 SVGIG, per germline (reference sequence). V shed 3 bases, J shed 1 base, and the junction held 8 bases outside the gene matches. This CDR3 is CAWSDYRGPNTEAFF. The DNA for the CDR3 is TGTGCCTGGAGCGACTACAGGGGCCCGAACACTGAAGCTTTCTTT.

This chain connects TRBV7-2 to TRBJ2-3; no firm D call. V was clipped by 5 bases and J by 0 bases, with 12 bases between them. The CDR3 is 15 amino acids. Germline V gives CDR1 SGHTA, CDR2 FQGNSA. The CDR3: CASSEQPTSTDTQYF. The CDR3 nucleotides are TGTGCCAGCAGCGAGCAGCCTACTAGCACAGATACGCAGTATTTT.

V is TRBV5-4 and J is TRBJ2-7; D may be TRBD1 or TRBD2 (5 bases each). The germline gives CDR1 SGHNT, CDR2 YYREEE (reference sequence). The CDR3 is 17 amino acids. V was trimmed by 0 bases and J by 0 bases, leaving 16 bases between them. CDR3 in DNA: TGTGCCAGCAGCTTGGACGGGGCGCCGGGGCGCTCCTACGAGCAGTACTTC. Its translation: CASSLDGAPGRSYEQYF.

V is TRBV15 and J is TRBJ2-5, with D hard to call. V lost 0 bases and J lost 2, with 10 bases in between. The CDR3 spans 15 residues. CDR1 is LNHNV, CDR2 YYDKDF, per germline (reference sequence). CDR3 protein: CATSRDRALQETQYF. In DNA form, the CDR3 reads TGTGCCACCAGCAGAGATCGGGCATTACAAGAGACCCAGTACTTC.

The chain carries TRBV12-3 or TRBV12-4 and TRBJ1-2; D is possibly TRBD1 (5 bases). The CDR3 runs to 11 residues. V lost 8 bases, J lost 8 bases, and 12 bases lay in between. This CDR3 is CASGPGKGYTF. CDR3 DNA sequence: TGTGCCAGCGGGCCAGGGAAAGGCTACACCTTC.

The chain is built from TRBV19 and TRBJ2-1, with TRBD2 matching 8 bases. In germline, CDR1 is LNHDA, CDR2 SQIVND (reference sequence). This CDR3 has 15 amino acids. The V and J ends lost 0 bases and 3 bases, in that order; junction bases with no gene match: 1. The CDR3 DNA sequence: TGTGCCAGTAGTATAGATCGGGAGGGCTACAATGAGCAGTTCTTC. Translation: CASSIDREGYNEQFF.

The chain combines TRBV27 with TRBJ2-1, with 7 bases lining up with TRBD1. V shed 3 bases, J shed 10 bases, and the junction held 12 bases outside the gene matches. Germline values: CDR1 MNHEY, CDR2 SMNVEV (reference sequence). The CDR3 is made up of 15 amino acids. As DNA, the CDR3 is TGTGCCAGCAGTTTGTCCGGGACAGAATCAACGGAGCAGTTCTTC. Amino acids: CASSLSGTESTEQFF.

The CDR3 reads CASSTPGQGHYNEQFF. In nucleotides, the CDR3 is TGTGCCAGCAGCACCCCGGGACAGGGGCACTACAATGAGCAGTTCTTC. The rearrangement joins TRBV7-6 to TRBJ2-1, with 10 nucleotides matching TRBD1. Germline V CDR1 and CDR2: SGHVS, FNYEAQ. This CDR3 comprises 16 residues. The V and J ends lost 5 bases and 3 bases, in that order; junction bases with no gene match: 7.

The chain uses TRBV10-3 and TRBJ1-6; the match to TRBD1 covers 7 bases. Germline-derived CDR1 and CDR2 are ENHRY and SYGVKD. The CDR3 has 16 residues. V lost 0 bases to trimming and J lost 9 bases; unmatched junction nucleotides: 8. The CDR3 sequence: CAISESETGFGSPLHF. The CDR3 nucleotides are TGTGCCATCAGTGAGTCGGAGACAGGGTTCGGTTCACCCCTCCACTTT.